One and the same sample provided the 22 T cell receptor beta chains below, sequenced in a study of CD8 T cells in Susac syndrome. Random hexamers were used to reverse transcribe the RNA input (about 0.45 to 1 ug). TCRdb re-called the immunoSEQ multiplex PCR reads through MiXCR, storing one row per CDR3 protein. The data show 95,000 to 150,000 distinct CDR3 sequences, with around 94% seen just once and approximately 0.2% held by the top ten. Sequencing was done on a sample of CD8+ T cells from PBMCs. These receptors all stem from a human donor with Susac syndrome.

The chain is built from TRBV9 and TRBJ2-1; 10 bases map to TRBD2. V gave up 0 bases and J gave up 10 bases; unmatched junction bases: 4. CDR1 is SGDLS and CDR2 is YYNGEE in the germline V gene. The CDR3 has 14 amino acids. The CDR3 is CASSVGLAGDEQFF. The DNA for the CDR3 is TGTGCCAGCAGCGTAGGGCTAGCGGGAGACGAGCAGTTCTTC.

The chain joins TRBV4-1 to TRBJ2-2; tentatively, D is TRBD1 or TRBD2 (5 bases each). The CDR3 length is 15 residues. The germline V and J ends were trimmed by 2 bases and 6 bases, with 13 bases remaining between them. CDR1 MGHRA and CDR2 YSYEKL come from the germline V gene. CDR3 protein: CASSQSGTGAGELFF. For the CDR3, the DNA is TGCGCCAGCAGCCAATCGGGGACGGGCGCCGGGGAGCTGTTTTTT.

V usage is TRBV25-1 and J usage is TRBJ2-1, with D uncertain. This CDR3 has 13 amino acids. Per the germline V gene, CDR1 is MGHDK and CDR2 is SYGVNS. Trimming removed 4 bases at V and 6 bases at J, with 10 bases between. The CDR3 DNA reads TGTGCCAGCAGTGTGGGTGGGGTCAATGAGCAGTTCTTC. It translates to CASSVGGVNEQFF.

This clonotype was recorded only once. J is TRBJ2-7 and V is TRBV7-2; 7 nucleotides agree with TRBD2. This CDR3 region has 17 residues. The V gene end was trimmed by 0 bases and the J gene end by 2 bases; junction bases not matched to a gene: 10. The germline V gene encodes CDR1 SGHTA and CDR2 FQGNSA. The CDR3 coding sequence is TGTGCCAGCAGCTTAGCGGGAGGGCCCTTCTCCCCCTACGAGCAGTACTTC. Amino acid sequence: CASSLAGGPFSPYEQYF. Looking up the rest from reference TRBV7-2 and TRBJ2-7 gives the full variable domain: GAGVSQSPSNKVTEKGKDVELRCDPISGHTALYWYRQSLGQGLEFLIYFQGNSAPDKSGLPSDRFSAERTGGSVSTLTIQRTQQEDSAVYLCASSLAGGPFSPYEQYFGPGTRLTVT.

The rearrangement uses TRBV4-3 and TRBJ2-1; a weak D match, TRBD1 (7 bases). CDR1 and CDR2 from the germline V gene are LGHNA and YSLEER. The CDR3 has 16 residues. Between the trimmed V and J ends, which lost 3 bases and 7 bases, there was a span of 19 bases. The CDR3 nucleotides are TGCGCCAGCAGCCACCCCGGGACAGAGGGACTTAATGAGCAGTTCTTC. It codes for CASSHPGTEGLNEQFF.

This chain uses TRBV7-9 with TRBJ2-5; unclear D gene. CDR3 length equals 11 residues. V lost 6 bases, J lost 2 bases, and 4 bases lay in between. Germline CDR1 SEHNR, CDR2 FQNEAQ (reference sequence). The CDR3 sequence: CASRKQETQYF. The DNA for the CDR3 is TGTGCCAGCAGAAAACAAGAGACCCAGTACTTC. The full variable domain, its missing parts supplied by reference TRBV7-9 and TRBJ2-5, is DTGVSQNPRHKITKRGQNVTFRCDPISEHNRLYWYRQTLGQGPEFLTYFQNEAQLEKSRLLSDRFSAERPKGSFSTLEIQRTEQGDSAMYLCASRKQETQYFGPGTRLLVL.

The chain is built from TRBV25-1 and TRBJ2-2, with D possibly matching TRBD2 (6 bases). This CDR3 comprises 18 residues. V lost 4 bases and J lost 7, with 25 bases in between. The germline V gene encodes CDR1 MGHDK and CDR2 SYGVNS. CDR3 bases: TGTGCCAGCAGTGTACCGGAATATCGCGGGATCGAGGGCGGGGAGCTGTTTTTT. Translating it yields CASSVPEYRGIEGGELFF.

This clonotype is a singleton in its sample. The CDR3 DNA reads as TGTGCCAGCAGCCAACCTTACGACGGACAGCCCAACCAAGAGACCCAGTACTTC. This translates into CASSQPYDGQPNQETQYF. This chain uses TRBV3-1 with TRBJ2-5, with D possibly matching TRBD1 (6 bases). The CDR3 is made up of 18 amino acids. Between the trimmed V and J ends, which lost 2 bases and 0 bases, there was a span of 19 bases. CDR1 and CDR2 (germline): LGHDT, YNNKEL (reference sequence).

The chain combines TRBV20-1 with TRBJ2-1; possibly TRBD2 for D (6 bases). This CDR3 is 14 amino acids long. Trimming cost V 0 bases and J 7 bases, with 13 bases left between them. Germline loops: CDR1 DFQATT, CDR2 SNEGSKA (reference sequence). The CDR3 region is CSAREFGSGNEQFF. In nucleotides, the CDR3 is TGCAGTGCTAGAGAGTTCGGGAGCGGAAATGAGCAGTTCTTC.

V and J are TRBV20-1 and TRBJ2-7; D could derive from TRBD1 or TRBD2 (5 bases each). The CDR3 consists of 15 residues. V was cut by 0 bases and J by 6 bases, with 18 bases left in between. Germline CDR1 reads DFQATT; CDR2 reads SNEGSKA (reference sequence). In nucleotides, the CDR3 is TGCAGTGCTAGAGATATAATAGGGGACGGGTTCGAGCAGTACTTC. Amino acids: CSARDIIGDGFEQYF.

The gene calls are TRBV30 and TRBJ2-1; D gene unclear. Germline V gene lookup returns CDR1 GTSNPN and CDR2 SVGIG (reference sequence). V shed 2 bases and J shed 3 bases, with 14 bases lying between them. The CDR3 length is 15 residues. The chain's CDR3 is CAWSTLTTDYNEQFF. DNA of the CDR3: TGTGCCTGGAGTACCCTAACGACCGACTACAATGAGCAGTTCTTC.

The rearrangement links TRBV30 to TRBJ1-2, with 7 bases lining up with TRBD1. V lost 2 bases and J lost 2; bases outside the gene matches: 2. The CDR3 has 13 amino acids. Germline CDR1 and CDR2: GTSNPN and SVGIG (reference sequence). In DNA form, the CDR3 reads TGTGCCTGGAGTATGACAGGGAACTATGGCTACACCTTC. It codes for CAWSMTGNYGYTF.

This chain joins TRBV20-1 and TRBJ1-6; TRBD1 aligns across 9 bases. Germline V gene lookup returns CDR1 DFQATT and CDR2 SNEGSKA (reference sequence). This CDR3 comprises 16 residues. V lost 2 bases and J lost 9; bases outside the gene matches: 11. This CDR3 reads CSARPSWTGDVSPLHF. CDR3 sequence (DNA): TGCAGTGCTAGACCTAGTTGGACAGGGGATGTTTCACCCCTCCACTTT.

The chain has TRBV7-3 and TRBJ2-3; either TRBD1 or TRBD2 may fit D (6 bases each). The CDR3 contains 15 residues. V lost 4 bases and J lost 2, with 13 bases in between. CDR1 and CDR2 from the germline V gene are SGHTA and FQGTGA. The CDR3 nucleotides read TGTGCCAGCAGCTCCGGGGGCACAAACACAGATACGCAGTATTTT. Encoded protein: CASSSGGTNTDTQYF.

V and J are TRBV15 and TRBJ1-2; the match to TRBD1 covers 7 bases. The CDR3 covers 15 residues. Unmatched junction bases numbered 5, after V lost 2 bases and J lost 2 bases. CDR1 and CDR2 (germline): LNHNV, YYDKDF (reference sequence). CDR3 region: CATSRSRDSNYGYTF. CDR3 nucleotide sequence: TGTGCCACCAGCAGATCAAGGGACAGCAACTATGGCTACACCTTC. Full variable domain (missing parts from reference TRBV15 and TRBJ1-2): DAMVIQNPRYQVTQFGKPVTLSCSQTLNHNVMYWYQQKSSQAPKLLFHYYDKDFNNEADTPDNFQSRRPNTSFCFLDIRSPGLGDTAMYLCATSRSRDSNYGYTFGSGTRLTVV.

This clonotype appeared a few times. The rearrangement joins TRBV7-2 to TRBJ2-3; 8 bases fit TRBD2. The trim removed 3 bases at V and 6 bases at J, leaving 8 bases unmatched. The CDR3 is made up of 15 amino acids. Germline V gene lookup returns CDR1 SGHTA and CDR2 FQGNSA. The CDR3 DNA reads as TGTGCCAGCAGCTTTCTCGGGGGGGCCACTGATACGCAGTATTTT. This sequence encodes CASSFLGGATDTQYF.

The J gene is TRBJ1-2, the V gene TRBV7-3; 8 bases match TRBD1. The CDR3 loop spans 13 amino acids. With V trimmed by 4 bases and J by 6 bases, 4 bases remained unmatched. Germline lookup yields CDR1 SGHTA and CDR2 FQGTGA. The CDR3 DNA sequence: TGTGCCAGCAGCTGGGGACAGGCGGATGGCTACACCTTC. Amino acids: CASSWGQADGYTF.

The chain carries TRBV12-3 or TRBV12-4 and TRBJ2-7; TRBD1 matches at 8 bases. CDR3 length equals 13 residues. Trimming removed 7 bases from V and 1 base from J; junction bases left unmatched: 3. CDR3 in amino acids: CASKGQESYEQYF. The CDR3 nucleotides read TGTGCCAGCAAGGGACAGGAGTCCTACGAGCAGTACTTC.

The chain joins TRBV30 to TRBJ1-1, with a tentative D call TRBD1 (5 bases). The CDR3 is 12 amino acids. Germline CDR1 is GTSNPN and CDR2 is SVGIG (reference sequence). Trimming left V 5 bases short and J 5 bases short, with 12 bases between. CDR3 coding DNA: TGTGCCTGGGGAACGCAGGGAACTGAAGCTTTCTTT. It specifies CAWGTQGTEAFF. Together with reference TRBV30 and TRBJ1-1, the CDR3 gives the full variable domain: SQTIHQWPATLVQPVGSPLSLECTVEGTSNPNLYWYRQAAGRGLQLLFYSVGIGQISSEVPQNLSASRPQDRQFILSSKKLLLSDSGFYLCAWGTQGTEAFFGQGTRLTVV.

V and J are TRBV28 and TRBJ1-5; D perhaps matches TRBD1 (6 bases). The V gene's germline CDR1 is MDHEN and CDR2 SYDVKM. The V and J ends lost 2 bases and 3 bases respectively, with 14 bases between them. The CDR3 covers 16 residues. CDR3 in amino acids: CASSLGSGAYNQPQHF. DNA for the CDR3: TGTGCCAGCAGTTTAGGGTCGGGGGCGTACAATCAGCCCCAGCATTTT.

CDR3: CSARSGTGEPYTQYF. The CDR3 DNA reads TGCAGTGCTCGGTCTGGGACAGGGGAACCGTATACGCAGTATTTT. This chain connects TRBV20-1 to TRBJ2-3, with TRBD1 identical over 10 bases. After removal of 5 bases from V and 7 bases from J, the junction contained 12 bases not matched to a gene. Germline CDR1 is DFQATT and CDR2 is SNEGSKA (reference sequence). The CDR3 length is 15 residues.

This chain joins TRBV15 and TRBJ2-3, with 9 bases that match TRBD2. The CDR3 is 16 residues long. V dropped 0 bases and J dropped 11; count of bases not matched to a gene: 12. Germline lookup yields CDR1 LNHNV and CDR2 YYDKDF (reference sequence). DNA of the CDR3: TGTGCCACCAGCAGAGATCGTGGGTTAGCGGGAGTTGTGCAGTATTTT. This translates into CATSRDRGLAGVVQYF.